This T cell receptor (beta chain) was observed in a study of Ad26.COV2.S vaccination and SARS-CoV-2 variants. The sample holds a few counts of this clone. Its specificity is unknown. TCRdb's copy holds only in-frame clones and misses some; the assay was immunoSEQ multiplex PCR. Of about 350,000 clones in the sample, about 91% are singletons; the top ten hold about 3.8%. General study results and limits: Vaccine recipients and placebo recipients showed similar non-spike TCR breadth. Using TCR breadth and depth analyses may have led to underestimated total T cell responses. Spike-specific TCR breadth was greater in vaccine than placebo recipients.

The ends were cut back, 11 bases at V and 2 bases at J, with 30 bases in the middle. CDR3 length: 18 amino acids. CDR1 and CDR2 from the germline V gene are SEHNR and FQNEAQ (reference sequence). The chain has TRBV7-9 and TRBJ2-5; no clear D. The receptor was derived from a human donor who had recovered from COVID-19. Sequences were derived from peripheral blood, sampled after recovery from COVID-19. CDR3 DNA: TGTGCCGACTCCCAAATTAGCAGCGCTCGACTGGGGCAAGAGACCCAGTACTTC. Protein product: CADSQISSARLGQETQYF.